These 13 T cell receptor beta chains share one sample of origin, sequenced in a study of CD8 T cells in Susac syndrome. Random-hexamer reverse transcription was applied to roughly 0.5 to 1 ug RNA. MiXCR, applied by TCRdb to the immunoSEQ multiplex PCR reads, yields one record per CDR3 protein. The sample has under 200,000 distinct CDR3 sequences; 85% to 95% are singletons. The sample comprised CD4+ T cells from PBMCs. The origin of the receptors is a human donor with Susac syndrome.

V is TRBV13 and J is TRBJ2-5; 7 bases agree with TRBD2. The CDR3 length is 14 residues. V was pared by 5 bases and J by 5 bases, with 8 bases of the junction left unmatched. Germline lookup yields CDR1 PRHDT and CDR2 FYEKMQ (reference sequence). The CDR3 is CASSPPGGSETQYF. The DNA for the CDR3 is TGTGCCAGCAGCCCCCCGGGGGGTAGCGAGACCCAGTACTTC.

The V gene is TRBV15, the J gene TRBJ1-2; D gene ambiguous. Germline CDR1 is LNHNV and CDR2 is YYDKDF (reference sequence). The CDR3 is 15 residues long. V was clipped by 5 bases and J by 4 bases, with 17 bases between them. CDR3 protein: CATSESSGLAYGYTF. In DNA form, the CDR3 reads TGTGCCACCAGCGAATCTAGCGGCTTAGCCTATGGCTACACCTTC.

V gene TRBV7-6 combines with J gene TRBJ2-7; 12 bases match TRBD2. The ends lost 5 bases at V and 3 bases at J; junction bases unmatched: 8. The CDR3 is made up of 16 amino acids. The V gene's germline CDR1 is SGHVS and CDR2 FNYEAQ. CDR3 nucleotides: TGTGCCAGCAGCCCCGGGCTGACTAGCGGGGGCTACGAGCAGTACTTC. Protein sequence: CASSPGLTSGGYEQYF.

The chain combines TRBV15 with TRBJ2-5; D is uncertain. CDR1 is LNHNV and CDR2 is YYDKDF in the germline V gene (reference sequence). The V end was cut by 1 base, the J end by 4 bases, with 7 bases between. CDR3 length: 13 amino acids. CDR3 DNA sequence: TGTGCCACCAGCAGAGGACTCGGAGAGACCCAGTACTTC. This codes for CATSRGLGETQYF.

The CDR3 region is CSVGKGSYEQYF. In nucleotides, the CDR3 is TGCAGCGTTGGCAAAGGATCCTACGAGCAGTACTTC. The chain employs TRBV29-1 and TRBJ2-7; D remains ambiguous. Germline V gene lookup returns CDR1 SQVTM and CDR2 ANQGSEA. The V gene lost 4 bases and the J gene lost 1 base, with 8 bases spanning the gap. The CDR3 consists of 12 residues.

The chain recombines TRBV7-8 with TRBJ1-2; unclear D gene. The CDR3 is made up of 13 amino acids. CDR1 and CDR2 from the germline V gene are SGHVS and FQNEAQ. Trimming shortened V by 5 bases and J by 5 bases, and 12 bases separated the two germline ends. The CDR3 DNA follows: TGTGCCAGCAGCGAGCGGACGGTGTATGGCTACACCTTC. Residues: CASSERTVYGYTF. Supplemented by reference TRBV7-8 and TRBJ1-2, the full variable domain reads GAGVSQSPRYKVAKRGQDVALRCDPISGHVSLFWYQQALGQGPEFLTYFQNEAQLDKSGLPSDRFFAERPEGSVSTLKIQRTQQEDSAVYLCASSERTVYGYTFGSGTRLTVV.

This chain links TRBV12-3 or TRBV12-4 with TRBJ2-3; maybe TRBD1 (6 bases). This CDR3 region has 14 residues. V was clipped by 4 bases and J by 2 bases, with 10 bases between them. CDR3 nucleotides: TGTGCCAGCAGTTCACAGGGATTCACAGATACGCAGTATTTT. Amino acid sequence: CASSSQGFTDTQYF.

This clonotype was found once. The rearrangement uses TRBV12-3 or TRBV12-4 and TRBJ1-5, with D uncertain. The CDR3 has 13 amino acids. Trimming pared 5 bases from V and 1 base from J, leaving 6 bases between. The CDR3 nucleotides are TGTGCCAGCAGTATCCAGAGCAATCAGCCCCAGCATTTT. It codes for CASSIQSNQPQHF.

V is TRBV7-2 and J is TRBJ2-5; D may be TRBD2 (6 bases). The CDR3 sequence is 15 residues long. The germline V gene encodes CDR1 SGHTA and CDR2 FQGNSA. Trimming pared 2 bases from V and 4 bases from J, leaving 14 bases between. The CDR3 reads CASSLRSSASETQYF. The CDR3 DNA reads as TGTGCCAGCAGCTTAAGGTCTAGCGCGTCAGAGACCCAGTACTTC.

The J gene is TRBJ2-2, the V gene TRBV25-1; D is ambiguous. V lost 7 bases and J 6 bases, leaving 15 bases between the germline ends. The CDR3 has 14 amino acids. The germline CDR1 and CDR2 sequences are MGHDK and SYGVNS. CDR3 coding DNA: TGTGCCAGCAAGACGGTTGTTTACCCCGGGGAGCTGTTTTTT. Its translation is CASKTVVYPGELFF.

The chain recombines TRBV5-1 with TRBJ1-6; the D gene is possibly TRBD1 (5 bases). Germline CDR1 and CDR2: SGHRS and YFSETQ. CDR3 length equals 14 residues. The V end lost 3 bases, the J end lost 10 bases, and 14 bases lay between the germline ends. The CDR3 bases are TGCGCCAGCAGCTCCGGGGCAGGGTTCTCACCCCTCCACTTT. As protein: CASSSGAGFSPLHF.

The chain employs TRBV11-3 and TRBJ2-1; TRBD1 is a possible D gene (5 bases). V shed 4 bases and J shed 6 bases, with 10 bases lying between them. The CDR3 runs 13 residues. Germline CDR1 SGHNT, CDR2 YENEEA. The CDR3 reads CASSSQGRNEQFF. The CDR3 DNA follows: TGTGCCAGCAGCTCTCAGGGCCGCAATGAGCAGTTCTTC.

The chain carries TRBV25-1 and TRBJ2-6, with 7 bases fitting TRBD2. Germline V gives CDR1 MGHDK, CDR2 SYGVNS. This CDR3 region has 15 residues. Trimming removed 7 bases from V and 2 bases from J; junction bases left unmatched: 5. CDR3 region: CASTESGTGANVLTF. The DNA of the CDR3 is TGTGCCAGCACAGAGAGCGGGACTGGGGCCAACGTCCTGACTTTC. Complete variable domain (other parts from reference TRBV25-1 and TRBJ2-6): EADIYQTPRYLVIGTGKKITLECSQTMGHDKMYWYQQDPGMELHLIHYSYGVNSTEKGDLSSESTVSRIRTEHFPLTLESARPSHTSQYLCASTESGTGANVLTFGAGSRLTVL.